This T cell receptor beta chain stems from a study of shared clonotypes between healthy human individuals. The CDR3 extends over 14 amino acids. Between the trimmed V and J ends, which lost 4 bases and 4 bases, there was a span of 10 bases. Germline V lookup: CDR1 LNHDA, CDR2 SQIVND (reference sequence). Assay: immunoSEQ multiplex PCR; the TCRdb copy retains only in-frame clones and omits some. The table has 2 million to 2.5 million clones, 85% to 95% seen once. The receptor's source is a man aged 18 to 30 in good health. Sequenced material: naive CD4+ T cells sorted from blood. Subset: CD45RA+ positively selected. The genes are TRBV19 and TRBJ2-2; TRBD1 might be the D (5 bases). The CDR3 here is CASSTPTATGELFF. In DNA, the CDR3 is TGTGCCAGTAGTACCCCGACAGCCACCGGGGAGCTGTTTTTT.